This T cell receptor (beta chain) is drawn from a study of regulatory T cells in long-lasting Graves disease. In building TCR beta libraries, iRepertoire HTBI primers were used together with Arm-PCR of CDR3 regions. TCRdb reprocessed the multiplex PCR reads with MiXCR, giving one entry per CDR3 protein. In the table there are around 300,000 distinct CDR3 sequences, 22% of which are singletons. This clonotype was counted many times. Per the germline V gene, CDR1 is MNHEY and CDR2 is SVGEGT. The CDR3 consists of 15 residues. V dropped 0 bases and J dropped 5 bases, with 13 bases sitting between them. The time point here: persistent/refractory GD, antithyroid drugs over 5 years with positive TRAb. PBMC RNA was the source of the TCR library. Staff took approximately 9.9 milliliters of peripheral blood and put it into EDTA tubes.

This chain uses TRBV6-2 or TRBV6-3 with TRBJ1-2; D is possibly TRBD1 (5 bases). Sequenced material: peripheral blood mononuclear cells (PBMCs), taken when the disease was refractory, from a patient treated with antithyroid drugs. The sequence was collected from a female donor with Graves disease. CDR3 in amino acids: CASSYSGRGSYGYTF. CDR3 sequence (DNA): TGTGCCAGCAGTTACTCCGGCCGGGGGTCTTATGGCTACACCTTC.